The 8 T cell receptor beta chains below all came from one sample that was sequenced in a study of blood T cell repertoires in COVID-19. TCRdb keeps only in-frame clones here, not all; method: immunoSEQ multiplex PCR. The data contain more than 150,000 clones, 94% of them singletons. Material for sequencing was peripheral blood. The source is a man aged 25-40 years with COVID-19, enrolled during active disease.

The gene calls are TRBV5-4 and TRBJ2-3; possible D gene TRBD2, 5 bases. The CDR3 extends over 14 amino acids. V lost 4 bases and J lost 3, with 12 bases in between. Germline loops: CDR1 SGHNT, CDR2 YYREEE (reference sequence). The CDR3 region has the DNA TGTGCCAGCAGCAGGGAAACTAGGACAGATACGCAGTATTTT. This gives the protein CASSRETRTDTQYF.

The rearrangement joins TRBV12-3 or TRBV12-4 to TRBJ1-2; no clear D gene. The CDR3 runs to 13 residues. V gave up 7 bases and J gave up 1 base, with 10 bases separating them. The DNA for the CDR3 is TGTGCCAGCACCTCGGGGAGTAACTATGGCTACACCTTC. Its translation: CASTSGSNYGYTF.

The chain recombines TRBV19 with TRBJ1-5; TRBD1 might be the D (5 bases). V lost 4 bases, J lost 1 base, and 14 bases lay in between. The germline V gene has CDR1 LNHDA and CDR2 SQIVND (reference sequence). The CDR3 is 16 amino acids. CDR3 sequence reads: CASSKPGLRSNQPQHF. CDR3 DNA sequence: TGTGCCAGTAGTAAACCGGGACTGAGAAGCAATCAGCCCCAGCATTTT.

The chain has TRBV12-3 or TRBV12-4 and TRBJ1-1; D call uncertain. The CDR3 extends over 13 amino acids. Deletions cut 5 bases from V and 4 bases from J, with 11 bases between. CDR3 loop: CASSVGLATEAFF. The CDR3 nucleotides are TGTGCCAGCAGTGTGGGCCTGGCCACTGAAGCTTTCTTT.

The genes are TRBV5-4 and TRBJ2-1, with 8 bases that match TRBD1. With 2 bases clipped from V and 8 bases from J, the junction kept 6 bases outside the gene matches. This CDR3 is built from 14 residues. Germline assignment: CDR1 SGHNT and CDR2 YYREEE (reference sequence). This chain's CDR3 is CASSFQGATDEQFF. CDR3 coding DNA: TGTGCCAGCAGCTTCCAGGGGGCGACTGATGAGCAGTTCTTC.

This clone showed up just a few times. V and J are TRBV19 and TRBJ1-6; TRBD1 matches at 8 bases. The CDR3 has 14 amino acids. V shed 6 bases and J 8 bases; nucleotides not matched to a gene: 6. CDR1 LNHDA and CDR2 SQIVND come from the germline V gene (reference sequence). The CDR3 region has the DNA TGTGCCAGTAGGGCCGGACAGGGACATTCACCCCTCCACTTT. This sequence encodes CASRAGQGHSPLHF.

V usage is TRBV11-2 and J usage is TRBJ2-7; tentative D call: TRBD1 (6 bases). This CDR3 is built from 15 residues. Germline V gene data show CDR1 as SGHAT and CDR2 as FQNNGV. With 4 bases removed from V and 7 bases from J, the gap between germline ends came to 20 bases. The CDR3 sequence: CASSSPGHGGEEQYF. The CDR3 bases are TGTGCCAGCAGCTCTCCGGGACACGGAGGTGAAGAGCAGTACTTC.

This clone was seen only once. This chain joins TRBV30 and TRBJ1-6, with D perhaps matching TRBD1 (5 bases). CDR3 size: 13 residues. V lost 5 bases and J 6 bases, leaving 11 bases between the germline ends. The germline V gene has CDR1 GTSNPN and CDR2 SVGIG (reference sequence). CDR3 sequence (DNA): TGTGCCTGGGAGCGGGGCACTAATTCACCCCTCCACTTT. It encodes CAWERGTNSPLHF.